A single sample is the source of the 19 T cell receptor beta chains below, sequenced in a study of response to subunit inactivated influenza vaccine. TCRdb fed the RT-PCR reads into MiXCR, producing one record per CDR3 protein. This repertoire shows approximately 520,000 distinct CDR3 sequences, 25% found once; its top ten account for under 2.5%. The sample in question was CD4+ T cells sorted from PBMCs, obtained 5 to 6 days after vaccination. The receptors were sampled from a man aged 45-65 years who received an inactivated influenza vaccine.

The rearrangement uses TRBV6-5 and TRBJ1-2; weak D call: TRBD1 (6 bases). CDR3 length: 14 residues. Trimming cost V 0 bases and J 6 bases, with 11 bases left between them. Germline CDR1 MNHEY, CDR2 SVGAGI. CDR3 protein: CASSYSNRDHGYTF. As DNA, the CDR3 is TGTGCCAGCAGTTACTCGAACAGGGATCATGGCTACACCTTC.

This clonotype came up a few times. The V gene is TRBV29-1, the J gene TRBJ2-7; D is unclear. Germline lookup yields CDR1 SQVTM and CDR2 ANQGSEA. V lost 4 bases and J lost 3, with 4 bases in between. The CDR3 length is 10 residues. The CDR3 DNA sequence: TGCAGCGTTGGTGGCTACGAGCAGTACTTC. Translating it yields CSVGGYEQYF.

This clonotype was counted ten times or more. This chain uses TRBV7-2 with TRBJ2-3; D unresolved. Germline V gene sequence: CDR1 SGHTA, CDR2 FQGNSA. Trimming cost V 3 bases and J 0 bases, with 10 bases left between them. The CDR3 extends over 15 amino acids. CDR3 region: CASSLGGTSTDTQYF. The CDR3 bases are TGTGCCAGCAGCTTGGGCGGAACTAGCACAGATACGCAGTATTTT. The whole variable domain, remainder taken from reference TRBV7-2 and TRBJ2-3, is GAGVSQSPSNKVTEKGKDVELRCDPISGHTALYWYRQSLGQGLEFLIYFQGNSAPDKSGLPSDRFSAERTGGSVSTLTIQRTQQEDSAVYLCASSLGGTSTDTQYFGPGTRLTVL.

This chain joins TRBV27 and TRBJ2-5, with a possible D match to TRBD2 (5 bases). This CDR3 comprises 14 residues. V lost 3 bases to trimming and J lost 5 bases, with 13 bases between them. Germline CDR1 is MNHEY and CDR2 is SMNVEV (reference sequence). The CDR3 spells CASSLMGARETQYF. CDR3 DNA sequence: TGTGCCAGCAGTTTGATGGGAGCTCGGGAGACCCAGTACTTC.

The chain's CDR3 is CSAPSEGLTQYF. The DNA for the CDR3 is TGCAGTGCCCCTAGTGAGGGTCTGACCCAGTACTTC. The chain employs TRBV20-1 and TRBJ2-5; the D gene is possibly TRBD2 (5 bases). This CDR3 contains 12 residues. V was shortened by 6 bases and J by 7 bases, with 15 bases between the two germline ends. Germline V gene data show CDR1 as DFQATT and CDR2 as SNEGSKA (reference sequence).

The rearrangement joins TRBV27 to TRBJ2-1, with D possibly matching TRBD2 (5 bases). CDR1 is MNHEY, CDR2 SMNVEV, per germline (reference sequence). V lost 3 bases and J lost 4, with 19 bases in between. The length of the CDR3 is 17 residues. The CDR3 coding sequence is TGTGCCAGCAGTTTCCTCTATGGGAGAGAGAGTTACAATGAGCAGTTCTTC. The encoded protein is CASSFLYGRESYNEQFF.

V is TRBV5-1 and J is TRBJ2-7, with D perhaps matching TRBD1 or TRBD2 (6 bases each). Between the trimmed V and J ends, which lost 0 bases and 3 bases, there was a span of 19 bases. The CDR3 length is 17 residues. CDR1 and CDR2 from the germline V gene are SGHRS and YFSETQ. Here the CDR3 reads CASSLAYIGGGGYEQYF. In DNA, the CDR3 is TGCGCCAGCAGCTTGGCCTATATCGGAGGGGGAGGCTACGAGCAGTACTTC.

CDR3 amino acids: CASSYSVGTGSYGYTF. CDR3 nucleotides: TGTGCCAGCAGTTACTCGGTTGGGACAGGGTCATATGGCTACACCTTC. The rearrangement joins TRBV6-5 to TRBJ1-2; 9 bases are shared with TRBD1. Germline CDR1 is MNHEY and CDR2 is SVGAGI. CDR3 length: 16 residues. The trim removed 0 bases at V and 5 bases at J, leaving 7 bases unmatched.

The V gene is TRBV7-9, the J gene TRBJ2-2; 8 nucleotides align to TRBD2. CDR1 is SEHNR and CDR2 is FQNEAQ in the germline V gene (reference sequence). V was clipped by 2 bases and J by 7 bases; unmatched bases: 6. This CDR3 is built from 15 residues. The CDR3 DNA follows: TGTGCCAGCAGCTTAAAAGCGGGAGTGGACGGGGAGCTGTTTTTT. Protein product: CASSLKAGVDGELFF.

The table lists this clonotype with a few counts. This chain uses TRBV6-4 with TRBJ2-3; D not resolved. Trimming took off 8 bases at V and 6 bases at J, with 12 bases between the two ends. This CDR3 spans 12 amino acids. Germline V CDR1 and CDR2: MRHNA, SNTAGT. CDR3 loop: CASGYLIDTQYF. The CDR3 DNA sequence: TGTGCCAGCGGATATCTGATTGATACGCAGTATTTT.

This clonotype is a singleton in its sample. This chain links TRBV12-3 or TRBV12-4 with TRBJ1-5; tentatively, D is TRBD1 (6 bases). The J call may not be correct, given that the DNA end is closer to TRBJ2-3. The CDR3 has 15 residues. CDR3 region: CASSSRGLHNQPQYF. The CDR3 nucleotides are TGTGCCAGCAGTTCCAGGGGCCTGCACAATCAGCCCCAGTATTTT.

This clonotype was found a few times. The chain carries TRBV9 and TRBJ2-5; D may be TRBD1 (6 bases). Germline CDR1 is SGDLS and CDR2 is YYNGEE. This CDR3 comprises 14 residues. Trimming left V 0 bases short and J 7 bases short, with 13 bases between. The CDR3 reads CASSVEGDGRTQYF. CDR3 coding DNA: TGTGCCAGCAGCGTAGAGGGGGACGGGCGGACCCAGTACTTC.

The V and J genes are TRBV30 and TRBJ2-7; weak D call: TRBD1 (6 bases). Trimming removed 5 bases at V and 6 bases at J, with 17 bases between. CDR3 length: 13 residues. Germline V gene data show CDR1 as GTSNPN and CDR2 as SVGIG (reference sequence). The CDR3 spells CAWRALGAPEQYF. DNA of the CDR3: TGTGCCTGGCGAGCATTGGGGGCGCCCGAGCAGTACTTC.

The rearrangement joins TRBV20-1 to TRBJ2-3, with D possibly being TRBD2 (6 bases). This CDR3 spans 16 amino acids. V was shortened by 3 bases and J by 5 bases, with 21 bases between the two germline ends. The germline gives CDR1 DFQATT, CDR2 SNEGSKA (reference sequence). Here the CDR3 DNA reads TGCAGTGCTAGGGGCCAGACTAGAAGTGGCGTAGATACGCAGTATTTT. It specifies CSARGQTRSGVDTQYF.

The chain couples TRBV6-1 to TRBJ1-3; 7 bases align to TRBD1. The junction had 7 bases not matched to a gene; V was cut back by 6 bases and J by 2 bases. The germline CDR1 and CDR2 sequences are MNHNS and SASEGT. The CDR3 is 15 residues long. CDR3 sequence reads: CASRPGQEAGNTIYF. CDR3 coding DNA: TGTGCCAGCAGACCCGGACAGGAGGCTGGAAACACCATATATTTT.

The rearrangement links TRBV6-5 to TRBJ1-6, with 8 bases identical to TRBD1. V lost 4 bases, J lost 4 bases, and 6 bases stayed unmatched. Germline V gives CDR1 MNHEY, CDR2 SVGAGI. This CDR3 is built from 16 residues. The CDR3 DNA is TGTGCCAGCAGTTCCCCCGGACAGGGTTATAATTCACCCCTCCACTTT. Amino acid sequence: CASSSPGQGYNSPLHF.

This clonotype was seen more than once but under ten times. This chain uses TRBV7-6 with TRBJ2-7, with a tentative D call TRBD1 (6 bases). V was clipped by 4 bases and J by 7 bases, with 14 bases between them. The germline CDR1 and CDR2 sequences are SGHVS and FNYEAQ. This CDR3 spans 13 amino acids. CDR3 in amino acids: CASSSFQGWEQYF. CDR3 bases: TGTGCCAGCAGCTCATTCCAGGGGTGGGAGCAGTACTTC.

This chain joins TRBV7-2 and TRBJ2-7; D not certain. CDR3 length: 14 residues. Germline assignment: CDR1 SGHTA and CDR2 FQGNSA. V was pared by 3 bases and J by 2 bases, with 11 bases between. CDR3 amino acids: CASSLGLVPYEQYF. The CDR3 DNA reads TGTGCCAGCAGCTTGGGGTTGGTTCCCTACGAGCAGTACTTC.

This rearrangement joins TRBV6-2 or TRBV6-3 to TRBJ2-7; 10 nucleotides align to TRBD2. V dropped 2 bases and J dropped 5; count of bases not matched to a gene: 6. The CDR3 is 15 amino acids. The V gene's germline CDR1 is MNHEY and CDR2 SVGEGT. CDR3 sequence reads: CASSYPLAGDNEQYF. As DNA, the CDR3 is TGTGCCAGCAGTTACCCCCTAGCGGGAGACAACGAGCAGTACTTC.